This T cell receptor beta chain originates from a study of CD8 T cells in Susac syndrome. Whole-study findings and limits: It was acknowledged by the study that relatively few individuals were included in its TCR sequencing and HLA analysis.

Random hexamers primed reverse transcription of about 0.5 to 1 ug RNA. Amplification of TCR beta CDR3 spanned 54 Vbeta and 13 Jbeta via immunoSEQ multiplex PCR. TCRdb recomputed calls from the immunoSEQ multiplex PCR reads with MiXCR, one row per CDR3 protein. Among some 180,000 distinct CDR3 sequences listed, about 95% were seen once. With regard to this clonotype: Its antigen is currently unknown.

There are 14 residues in the CDR3. CDR1 and CDR2 (germline): DFQATT, SNEGSKA (reference sequence). Trimming stripped 3 bases from V and 2 bases from J, with 13 bases between. Sequenced material: CD4+ T cells from PBMCs. The chain recombines TRBV20-1 with TRBJ1-2; D remains ambiguous. This receptor was obtained from a human donor in good health. CDR3 amino acids: CSARPRGINYGYTF. The CDR3 DNA reads TGCAGTGCTAGGCCTCGAGGGATAAACTATGGCTACACCTTC.